These T cell receptor beta chains were read from a single sample in a study of T cell repertoires in cytomegalovirus infection. Their specific antigens are unknown. In TCRdb, the reads were re-called with MiXCR into one record per CDR3 protein. The data show tens of thousands of distinct CDR3 sequences, with around 18% seen just once and 26% held by the top ten. The source was CD8+ T cells from cultured PBMCs, collected from culture after CMV antigen stimulation. Receptors were obtained from a human donor in good health (CMV status not recorded). Some clones in this sample may be carry-over from other donors' samples. Both conserved end residues are part of each CDR3. The order of the fields is CDR3 protein, CDR3 DNA, D gene, J gene, clone size, V gene. The D gene is left open where the match is weak. Some rows mark clone size as missing; the rest say once, few, many or name a class of expanded clone.

CDR3aa: CASSYSMANEQFF
CDR3nt: TGTGCCAGCAGTTACTCGATGGCCAATGAGCAGTTCTTC
d_gene: -
j_gene: TRBJ2-1
abundance: -
v_gene: TRBV6-2/TRBV6-3

CDR3aa: CASHLAGVNNEQFF
CDR3nt: TGTGCCAGCCATCTAGCGGGAGTGAACAATGAGCAGTTCTTC
d_gene: TRBD2
j_gene: TRBJ2-1
abundance: many
v_gene: TRBV6-2/TRBV6-3

CDR3aa: CASSLIEGGETQYF
CDR3nt: TGCGCCAGCAGCCTGATTGAGGGAGGAGAGACCCAGTACTTC
d_gene: -
j_gene: TRBJ2-5
abundance: -
v_gene: TRBV4-3

CDR3aa: CASSITPGLAPYNEQFF
CDR3nt: TGTGCCAGCAGCATAACCCCGGGACTAGCCCCCTACAATGAGCAGTTCTTC
d_gene: TRBD2
j_gene: TRBJ2-1
abundance: few
v_gene: TRBV7-3

CDR3aa: CASSLNFGGEHVEQYF
CDR3nt: TGTGCCAGCAGCTTAAACTTTGGGGGCGAGCATGTCGAGCAGTACTTC
d_gene: -
j_gene: TRBJ2-7
abundance: few
v_gene: TRBV7-2

CDR3aa: CATSSGLAGGPTGELFF
CDR3nt: TGTGCCACCAGCAGTGGACTAGCGGGAGGTCCCACCGGGGAGCTGTTTTTT
d_gene: TRBD2
j_gene: TRBJ2-2
abundance: -
v_gene: TRBV15

CDR3aa: CASSHPPYEQYF
CDR3nt: TGTGCCAGCAGCCATCCCCCCTACGAGCAGTACTTC
d_gene: -
j_gene: TRBJ2-7
abundance: -
v_gene: TRBV6-2/TRBV6-3

CDR3aa: CASSSQGNNQPQHF
CDR3nt: TGTGCCAGCAGCTCTCAGGGGAACAATCAGCCCCAGCATTTT
d_gene: -
j_gene: TRBJ1-5
abundance: few
v_gene: TRBV25-1

CDR3aa: CASSLTGTGEYEQYF
CDR3nt: TGTGCCAGCAGTCTTACCGGGACAGGGGAATACGAGCAGTACTTC
d_gene: TRBD1
j_gene: TRBJ2-7
abundance: -
v_gene: TRBV6-1

CDR3aa: CASIRSGVNTGELFF
CDR3nt: TGTGCCAGCATTCGTAGCGGGGTGAACACCGGGGAGCTGTTTTTT
d_gene: TRBD2
j_gene: TRBJ2-2
abundance: -
v_gene: TRBV6-6

CDR3aa: CASSVNRGRSAKNIQYF
CDR3nt: TGTGCCAGCAGCGTTAACAGGGGGCGATCAGCCAAAAACATTCAGTACTTC
d_gene: TRBD1
j_gene: TRBJ2-4
abundance: -
v_gene: TRBV7-2

CDR3aa: CSARLPGDATNEKLFF
CDR3nt: TGCAGTGCCCGCCTCCCGGGAGATGCAACTAATGAAAAACTGTTTTTT
d_gene: -
j_gene: TRBJ1-4
abundance: few
v_gene: TRBV20-1

CDR3aa: CASSIGTGGDEQYF
CDR3nt: TGTGCCAGTAGTATTGGGACAGGGGGCGACGAGCAGTACTTC
d_gene: TRBD1
j_gene: TRBJ2-7
abundance: few
v_gene: TRBV19

CDR3aa: CASSQDRTGTGEDYTF
CDR3nt: TGCGCCAGCAGCCAAGACCGGACAGGGACCGGGGAGGACTACACCTTC
d_gene: TRBD1
j_gene: TRBJ1-2
abundance: -
v_gene: TRBV4-1

CDR3aa: CASSQDREILAGELFF
CDR3nt: TGCGCCAGCAGCCAAGACAGGGAGATTTTAGCCGGGGAGCTGTTTTTT
d_gene: -
j_gene: TRBJ2-2
abundance: few
v_gene: TRBV4-3

CDR3aa: CASSFPSGNTIYF
CDR3nt: TGTGCCAGCAGCTTTCCCTCTGGAAACACCATATATTTT
d_gene: -
j_gene: TRBJ1-3
abundance: -
v_gene: TRBV7-2

CDR3aa: CASSPERRDSDDNEQFF
CDR3nt: TGTGCCAGCAGCCCCGAGAGACGGGACAGCGATGACAATGAGCAGTTCTTC
d_gene: TRBD1
j_gene: TRBJ2-1
abundance: few
v_gene: TRBV7-9

CDR3aa: CASRLTGTLNQPQHF
CDR3nt: TGTGCCAGCAGATTGACCGGGACATTAAATCAGCCCCAGCATTTT
d_gene: -
j_gene: TRBJ1-5
abundance: few
v_gene: TRBV7-2

CDR3aa: CASSLVGDNSHYGYTF
CDR3nt: TGTGCCAGCAGCTTAGTTGGGGACAACAGTCACTATGGCTACACCTTC
d_gene: -
j_gene: TRBJ1-2
abundance: -
v_gene: TRBV7-9

CDR3aa: CASSGTSANTGELFF
CDR3nt: TGTGCCAGCAGCGGGACTAGCGCGAACACCGGGGAGCTGTTTTTT
d_gene: TRBD2
j_gene: TRBJ2-2
abundance: -
v_gene: TRBV7-3

CDR3aa: CASGGVEKLFF
CDR3nt: TGCGCCAGCGGAGGGGTGGAAAAACTGTTTTTT
d_gene: -
j_gene: TRBJ1-4
abundance: few
v_gene: TRBV4-1

CDR3aa: CASSARTGAEAFF
CDR3nt: TGTGCCAGCAGCGCCAGGACAGGGGCTGAAGCTTTCTTT
d_gene: TRBD1
j_gene: TRBJ1-1
abundance: few
v_gene: TRBV7-2

CDR3aa: CASSRVVVESNEKLFF
CDR3nt: TGTGCCAGCAGCCGAGTTGTGGTAGAGAGTAATGAAAAACTGTTTTTT
d_gene: -
j_gene: TRBJ1-4
abundance: many
v_gene: TRBV27

CDR3aa: CASTNKEIEQFF
CDR3nt: TGTGCCAGCACCAATAAGGAGATTGAGCAGTTCTTC
d_gene: -
j_gene: TRBJ2-1
abundance: -
v_gene: TRBV25-1

CDR3aa: CASSEGLASGTIPYNEQFF
CDR3nt: TGTGCCAGCAGTGAAGGGTTAGCTAGCGGGACTATACCCTACAATGAGCAGTTCTTC
d_gene: TRBD2
j_gene: TRBJ2-1
abundance: -
v_gene: TRBV6-1

CDR3aa: CASSSDGELFF
CDR3nt: TGTGCCAGCAGTTCGGACGGGGAGCTGTTTTTT
d_gene: -
j_gene: TRBJ2-2
abundance: few
v_gene: TRBV12-3/TRBV12-4

CDR3aa: CASSLSGRFNEQYF
CDR3nt: TGTGCCAGCAGTTTATCGGGCAGGTTCAACGAGCAGTACTTC
d_gene: -
j_gene: TRBJ2-7
abundance: few
v_gene: TRBV27

CDR3aa: CASSHRPSGRGEDYGYTF
CDR3nt: TGCGCCAGCAGCCACCGCCCGTCGGGGAGAGGTGAGGACTATGGCTACACCTTC
d_gene: -
j_gene: TRBJ1-2
abundance: few
v_gene: TRBV4-3

CDR3aa: CASSLLGDNEQFF
CDR3nt: TGTGCCAGCAGTTTGCTGGGGGACAATGAGCAGTTCTTC
d_gene: -
j_gene: TRBJ2-1
abundance: -
v_gene: TRBV27

CDR3aa: CASSLTGQDYEQYF
CDR3nt: TGTGCCAGCAGTTTGACAGGGCAAGACTACGAGCAGTACTTC
d_gene: TRBD1
j_gene: TRBJ2-7
abundance: once
v_gene: TRBV5-4

CDR3aa: CASSLTGADGYTF
CDR3nt: TGTGCCAGCAGCTTAACAGGGGCCGATGGCTACACCTTC
d_gene: TRBD1
j_gene: TRBJ1-2
abundance: -
v_gene: TRBV7-2

CDR3aa: CASSTPRGWNEQYF
CDR3nt: TGTGCCAGCAGCACACCCCGGGGGTGGAACGAGCAGTACTTC
d_gene: -
j_gene: TRBJ2-7
abundance: few
v_gene: TRBV11-2

CDR3aa: CASGGLWMGVIEQFF
CDR3nt: TGTGCCAGCGGTGGTTTGTGGATGGGAGTTATCGAGCAGTTCTTC
d_gene: -
j_gene: TRBJ2-1
abundance: -
v_gene: TRBV28

CDR3aa: CSWVGGLEDTQYF
CDR3nt: TGCTCCTGGGTAGGAGGGCTAGAAGATACGCAGTATTTT
d_gene: -
j_gene: TRBJ2-3
abundance: -
v_gene: TRBV20-1

CDR3aa: CAISGGSPNYGYTF
CDR3nt: TGTGCCATCAGCGGAGGGTCCCCTAACTATGGCTACACCTTC
d_gene: -
j_gene: TRBJ1-2
abundance: -
v_gene: TRBV10-3

CDR3aa: CASRGPLRADTQYF
CDR3nt: TGTGCCAGCAGGGGCCCCCTTAGGGCAGATACGCAGTATTTT
d_gene: -
j_gene: TRBJ2-3
abundance: -
v_gene: TRBV7-9

CDR3aa: CASSREETDTQYF
CDR3nt: TGTGCCAGCAGCCGGGAGGAGACAGATACGCAGTATTTT
d_gene: TRBD2
j_gene: TRBJ2-3
abundance: once
v_gene: TRBV11-3

CDR3aa: CASSTGFTEAFF
CDR3nt: TGTGCCAGCAGTACAGGTTTCACTGAAGCTTTCTTT
d_gene: -
j_gene: TRBJ1-1
abundance: few
v_gene: TRBV27

CDR3aa: CASSLRVRLNTEAFF
CDR3nt: TGTGCCAGCAGCTTAAGAGTGCGGCTGAACACTGAAGCTTTCTTT
d_gene: -
j_gene: TRBJ1-1
abundance: -
v_gene: TRBV7-2

CDR3aa: CASSLLAGENTEAFF
CDR3nt: TGTGCCAGCAGCTTGCTGGCAGGCGAGAACACTGAAGCTTTCTTT
d_gene: -
j_gene: TRBJ1-1
abundance: -
v_gene: TRBV7-2

CDR3aa: CASSTAVGAGETQYF
CDR3nt: TGTGCCAGCAGCACCGCGGTGGGAGCGGGGGAGACCCAGTACTTC
d_gene: TRBD2
j_gene: TRBJ2-5
abundance: many
v_gene: TRBV7-2

CDR3aa: CASGYLAPGGQPQHF
CDR3nt: TGTGCCAGCGGCTACTTAGCCCCAGGAGGTCAGCCCCAGCATTTT
d_gene: -
j_gene: TRBJ1-5
abundance: few
v_gene: TRBV6-2/TRBV6-3

CDR3aa: CASRTGVSPTYEQYF
CDR3nt: TGTGCCAGCAGGACAGGGGTATCTCCGACATACGAGCAGTACTTC
d_gene: TRBD1
j_gene: TRBJ2-7
abundance: few
v_gene: TRBV11-1

CDR3aa: CSVVGLAGEGEQFF
CDR3nt: TGCAGCGTTGTGGGACTAGCGGGAGAAGGCGAGCAGTTCTTC
d_gene: TRBD2
j_gene: TRBJ2-1
abundance: -
v_gene: TRBV29-1

CDR3aa: CASSPSGGRRYGYTF
CDR3nt: TGTGCCAGCAGTCCGAGCGGGGGAAGACGCTATGGCTACACCTTC
d_gene: -
j_gene: TRBJ1-2
abundance: -
v_gene: TRBV12-3/TRBV12-4

CDR3aa: CASSLWGEQYF
CDR3nt: TGTGCCAGCAGCTTATGGGGCGAGCAGTACTTC
d_gene: -
j_gene: TRBJ2-7
abundance: -
v_gene: TRBV11-2

CDR3aa: CASSRTDHYNEQFF
CDR3nt: TGTGCCAGCAGCAGGACAGACCACTACAATGAGCAGTTCTTC
d_gene: -
j_gene: TRBJ2-1
abundance: -
v_gene: TRBV5-4

CDR3aa: CASSLDLRLAGDEQYF
CDR3nt: TGTGCCAGCAGCTTAGATCTCCGTCTAGCGGGAGACGAGCAGTACTTC
d_gene: TRBD2
j_gene: TRBJ2-7
abundance: -
v_gene: TRBV11-2

CDR3aa: CASSSNRAREQFF
CDR3nt: TGTGCCAGCAGCTCAAATCGGGCGAGAGAGCAGTTCTTC
d_gene: -
j_gene: TRBJ2-1
abundance: -
v_gene: TRBV7-8

CDR3aa: CASSRYRGPATYEQYF
CDR3nt: TGTGCCAGCAGTCGGTACAGGGGGCCCGCCACCTACGAGCAGTACTTC
d_gene: TRBD1
j_gene: TRBJ2-7
abundance: few
v_gene: TRBV7-9

CDR3aa: CASSHSRSGARLYGYTF
CDR3nt: TGTGCCAGCAGCCACTCGCGGTCGGGGGCGCGTCTCTATGGCTACACCTTC
d_gene: -
j_gene: TRBJ1-2
abundance: -
v_gene: TRBV14

CDR3aa: CASSVGKGFLGEQYF
CDR3nt: TGTGCCAGCAGCGTAGGCAAGGGTTTTCTAGGGGAGCAGTACTTC
d_gene: -
j_gene: TRBJ2-7
abundance: -
v_gene: TRBV9

CDR3aa: CSARLHRAGGKYNEQFF
CDR3nt: TGCAGTGCTAGACTCCACCGAGCGGGAGGGAAGTACAATGAGCAGTTCTTC
d_gene: TRBD2
j_gene: TRBJ2-1
abundance: -
v_gene: TRBV20-1